This TCR beta chain was sequenced during a study of shared clonotypes between healthy human individuals. The repertoire was sequenced with immunoSEQ multiplex PCR; TCRdb's copy has only in-frame clones and lacks some. Of a few hundred thousand clones in the sample, around 97% are singletons; the top ten hold 0.055% to 0.07%. V was pared by 1 base and J by 10 bases, with 6 bases between. Germline CDR1 and CDR2: SGHRS and YFSETQ. The length of the CDR3 is 11 residues. This chain uses TRBV5-1 with TRBJ2-1; possible D gene TRBD2, 5 bases. The origin of this receptor is a woman under 40 in good health. Sequenced: naive CD4+ T cells sorted from blood. Subset: CD45RA+ positively selected. CDR3 coding DNA: TGCGCCAGCAGCTTGACTAGAGAGCAGTTCTTC. Translation gives CASSLTREQFF.